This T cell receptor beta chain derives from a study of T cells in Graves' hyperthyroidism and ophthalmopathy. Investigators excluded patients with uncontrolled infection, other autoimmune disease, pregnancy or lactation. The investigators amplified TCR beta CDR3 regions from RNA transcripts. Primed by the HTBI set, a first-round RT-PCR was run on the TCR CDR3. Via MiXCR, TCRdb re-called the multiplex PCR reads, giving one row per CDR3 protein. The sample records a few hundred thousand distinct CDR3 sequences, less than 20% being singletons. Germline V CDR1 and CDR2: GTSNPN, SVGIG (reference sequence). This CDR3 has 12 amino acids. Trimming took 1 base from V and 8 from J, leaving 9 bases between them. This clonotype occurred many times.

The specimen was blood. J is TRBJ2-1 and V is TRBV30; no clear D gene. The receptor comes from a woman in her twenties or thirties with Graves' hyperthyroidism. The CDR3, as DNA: TGTGCCTGGAGTGCACGTCGGGATGAGCAGTTCTTC. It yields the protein CAWSARRDEQFF.